The next 5 T cell receptor beta chains were all read from a single sample in a study of cytotoxic CD8 clonotypes in ibrutinib-treated CLL (dated by TCRdb to the early 2020s). Library method: the immunoSEQ multiplex PCR assay. TCRdb re-hosts the immuneACCESS table, in-frame sequences only. Its copies lack some clones; in the studies checked, an unresolved V gene accounts for under half of them, and the cause for the rest is not known. Across this sample there are fewer than 50,000 clones, with about 69% seen only once. 20% to 25% of the sample comes from the top ten. The time point label on this specimen signifies: roughly 2 years on ibrutinib. The specimen comprised PBMCs, sampled after 24 months of ibrutinib treatment. The origin of the receptors is a human donor with chronic lymphocytic leukemia.

The V gene is TRBV20-1, the J gene TRBJ2-5, with D unresolved. V lost 1 base and J 4 bases, leaving 4 bases between the germline ends. The germline CDR1 and CDR2 sequences are DFQATT and SNEGSKA (reference sequence). This CDR3 has 11 amino acids. The CDR3: CSARGRETQYF. Here the CDR3 DNA reads TGCAGTGCTAGAGGGAGAGAGACCCAGTACTTC.

The rearrangement joins TRBV2 to TRBJ1-4; no definite D call. Germline CDR1 is SNHLY and CDR2 is FYNNEI. The CDR3 is 10 amino acids. Trimming removed 7 bases at V and 4 bases at J, with 1 base between. CDR3 residues: CASINEKLFF. The CDR3 region has the DNA TGTGCCAGCATTAATGAAAAACTGTTTTTT.

This clone was observed at least ten times. One end of the junction is discordant with germline, which a read error may explain. The chain carries TRBV7-7 and TRBJ2-1; D is possibly TRBD1 (5 bases). Germline assignment: CDR1 SSHAT and CDR2 FNYEAQ (reference sequence). CDR3 length: 14 amino acids. This CDR3 is CASSPGISYNEQFF. The CDR3 DNA reads TGTGCTAGCAGCCCAGGGATCTCCTACAATGAGCAGTTCTTC. Variable domain in full (rest from reference TRBV7-7 and TRBJ2-1): GAGVSQSPRYKVTKRGQDVTLRCDPISSHATLYWYQQALGQGPEFLTYFNYEAQPDKSGLPSDRFSAERPEGSISTLTIQRTEQRDSAMYRCASSPGISYNEQFFGPGTRLTVL.

This chain uses TRBV11-2 with TRBJ1-1, with 9 bases matching TRBD1. The CDR3 contains 16 residues. J gave up 1 base and V 4 bases, and 7 bases lay outside the gene matches. Germline assignment: CDR1 SGHAT and CDR2 FQNNGV. The CDR3, as DNA: TGTGCCAGCAGCTCGGACAGGGGAGGGCAGAACACTGAAGCTTTCTTT. It is translated as CASSSDRGGQNTEAFF.

This clone has just one count. The chain links TRBV6-4 to TRBJ2-2; tentative D call: TRBD1 (6 bases). Between the trimmed V and J ends, which lost 6 bases and 5 bases, there was a span of 10 bases. CDR3 length: 13 amino acids. CDR1 is MRHNA and CDR2 is SNTAGT in the germline V gene. The CDR3 loop is CASRPGETGELFF. CDR3 bases: TGTGCCAGCAGGCCAGGGGAGACCGGGGAGCTGTTTTTT.